The 21 T cell receptor beta chains below come from one sample, sequenced in a study of T cell changes during pregnancy in multiple sclerosis. Only in-frame clones appear in the TCRdb table, and some are missing; sequencing was by immunoSEQ multiplex PCR. The table has roughly 26,000 clones, approximately 89% seen once. The sequencing used CD8+ T cells from peripheral blood mononuclear cells, collected in the second trimester of pregnancy. The origin of the receptors is a female donor with multiple sclerosis, enrolled in a pregnancy study.

The chain is built from TRBV6-1 and TRBJ1-5, with 10 bases aligning to TRBD1. Germline lookup yields CDR1 MNHNS and CDR2 SASEGT. V was clipped by 6 bases and J by 4 bases; unmatched bases: 6. The CDR3 is made up of 15 amino acids. The CDR3 sequence: CASSRQGAINQPQHF. The CDR3 nucleotides are TGTGCCAGCAGCCGACAGGGGGCGATTAATCAGCCCCAGCATTTT.

The rearrangement joins TRBV4-2 to TRBJ2-7, with TRBD2 matching over 9 bases. Germline values: CDR1 LGHNA, CDR2 YNFKEQ. The junction had 6 bases not matched to a gene; V was cut back by 0 bases and J by 6 bases. The CDR3 runs 15 residues. The CDR3 reads CASSQDLAGASEQYF. CDR3 nucleotide sequence: TGTGCCAGCAGCCAAGACTTAGCGGGAGCGAGCGAGCAGTACTTC.

The chain employs TRBV28 and TRBJ1-1; D perhaps matches TRBD1 (5 bases). Between the trimmed V and J ends, which lost 5 bases and 1 base, there was a span of 14 bases. This CDR3 spans 15 amino acids. Germline V CDR1 and CDR2: MDHEN, SYDVKM. CDR3: CASSVLRVRNTEAFF. As DNA, the CDR3 is TGTGCCAGCAGTGTCCTCAGGGTCCGGAACACTGAAGCTTTCTTT.

V is TRBV6-5 and J is TRBJ2-7; 7 positions match TRBD2. V lost 2 bases, J lost 7 bases, and 2 bases stayed unmatched. Per germline, CDR1 MNHEY and CDR2 SVGAGI. The CDR3 runs 12 residues. The CDR3 sequence: CASSYGGGEQYF. In nucleotides, the CDR3 is TGTGCCAGCAGTTACGGGGGAGGGGAGCAGTACTTC.

This clone was detected once. The chain couples TRBV19 to TRBJ1-5, with TRBD1 matching over 8 bases. The germline gives CDR1 LNHDA, CDR2 SQIVND (reference sequence). V lost 7 bases, J lost 5 bases, and 10 bases stayed unmatched. The CDR3 consists of 15 residues. DNA of the CDR3: TGTGCCAGTAACACACAGGGGGAGGCCTATCAGCCCCAGCATTTT. It translates to CASNTQGEAYQPQHF.

The chain joins TRBV19 to TRBJ1-1, with 7 bases that match TRBD1. The CDR3 length is 15 residues. Looked up from germline, CDR1 is LNHDA and CDR2 is SQIVND (reference sequence). Trimming cost V 7 bases and J 5 bases; bases outside gene matches: 13. The CDR3 coding sequence is TGTGCCAGTACCCGGGACAGAGGAACGGAGACTGAAGCTTTCTTT. Its translation is CASTRDRGTETEAFF.

The chain carries TRBV7-9 and TRBJ2-1, with TRBD2 matching 13 bases. In germline, CDR1 is SEHNR, CDR2 FQNEAQ (reference sequence). The V gene end was trimmed by 1 base and the J gene end by 7 bases; junction bases not matched to a gene: 4. The CDR3 runs 16 residues. In DNA form, the CDR3 reads TGTGCCAGCAGCTTAGTTATGACTAGCGGGAGGAATGAGCAGTTCTTC. The encoded protein is CASSLVMTSGRNEQFF. Complete variable domain (other parts from reference TRBV7-9 and TRBJ2-1): DTGVSQNPRHKITKRGQNVTFRCDPISEHNRLYWYRQTLGQGPEFLTYFQNEAQLEKSRLLSDRFSAERPKGSFSTLEIQRTEQGDSAMYLCASSLVMTSGRNEQFFGPGTRLTVL.

The chain joins TRBV25-1 to TRBJ1-1; no clear D gene. With 6 bases removed from V and 5 bases from J, the gap between germline ends came to 10 bases. Germline V gene lookup returns CDR1 MGHDK and CDR2 SYGVNS. CDR3 length equals 12 residues. The CDR3 loop reads CASSLRGTEAFF. The CDR3 bases are TGTGCCAGCAGCCTAAGAGGAACTGAAGCTTTCTTT. Together with reference TRBV25-1 and TRBJ1-1, the CDR3 gives the full variable domain: EADIYQTPRYLVIGTGKKITLECSQTMGHDKMYWYQQDPGMELHLIHYSYGVNSTEKGDLSSESTVSRIRTEHFPLTLESARPSHTSQYLCASSLRGTEAFFGQGTRLTVV.

The chain is built from TRBV11-3 and TRBJ2-7, with 7 bases aligning to TRBD1. With V trimmed by 5 bases and J by 4 bases, 5 bases remained unmatched. The germline CDR1 and CDR2 sequences are SGHNT and YENEEA. There are 13 residues in the CDR3. This CDR3 reads CASSAQQGYEQYF. The CDR3 DNA follows: TGTGCCAGCAGCGCCCAACAGGGGTACGAGCAGTACTTC.

The chain uses TRBV7-2 and TRBJ2-1; 13 bases are a match to TRBD2. V dropped 5 bases and J dropped 6; count of bases not matched to a gene: 4. This CDR3 is 15 amino acids long. Germline values: CDR1 SGHTA, CDR2 FQGNSA. The CDR3 is CASSLTSGRLNEQFF. In DNA, the CDR3 is TGTGCCAGCAGCCTGACTAGCGGGAGGCTCAATGAGCAGTTCTTC.

This clone has only a few counts. The chain joins TRBV11-2 to TRBJ2-7, with 13 positions matching TRBD2. After removal of 4 bases from V and 3 bases from J, the junction contained 15 bases not matched to a gene. This CDR3 comprises 19 residues. Germline loops: CDR1 SGHAT, CDR2 FQNNGV. For the CDR3, the DNA is TGTGCCAGCAGCTCCGGACTAGCGGGAGTAGGTTTTCCCCACTACGAGCAGTACTTC. Amino acids: CASSSGLAGVGFPHYEQYF.

The chain combines TRBV7-8 with TRBJ2-5; 7 bases fit TRBD2. The germline CDR1 and CDR2 sequences are SGHVS and FQNEAQ. The CDR3 runs to 14 residues. V gave up 5 bases and J gave up 1 base; unmatched junction bases: 4. CDR3 region: CASSPASGQETQYF. The CDR3, as DNA: TGTGCCAGCAGCCCCGCTAGCGGCCAAGAGACCCAGTACTTC.

Only one count was recorded for this clone. The CDR3 sequence is CASSSRTSGWAGETQYF. CDR3 nucleotides: TGTGCCAGCAGTTCCAGGACTAGCGGGTGGGCCGGCGAGACCCAGTACTTC. J is TRBJ2-5 and V is TRBV28; 11 bases are a match to TRBD2. Germline CDR1 and CDR2: MDHEN and SYDVKM. The CDR3 covers 17 residues. The ends lost 4 bases at V and 5 bases at J; junction bases unmatched: 12.

The chain carries TRBV2 and TRBJ2-3; TRBD2 agrees at 12 bases. This CDR3 spans 15 amino acids. The germline gives CDR1 SNHLY, CDR2 FYNNEI. The junction had 3 bases not matched to a gene; V was cut back by 6 bases and J by 2 bases. The DNA for the CDR3 is TGTGCCAGCAGCGGACTAGCGGGGTCCACAGATACGCAGTATTTT. It encodes CASSGLAGSTDTQYF.

The rearrangement links TRBV4-3 to TRBJ1-2; TRBD1 is a possible D gene (5 bases). V was pared by 0 bases and J by 1 base, with 12 bases between. Germline V gives CDR1 LGHNA, CDR2 YSLEER. CDR3 length: 16 amino acids. The CDR3, as DNA: TGCGCCAGCAGCCAAGATCGCGGGGGATTTAACTATGGCTACACCTTC. This gives the protein CASSQDRGGFNYGYTF.

This sequence joins TRBV2 and TRBJ2-1; 7 bases match TRBD2. V lost 3 bases and J lost 8; bases outside the gene matches: 19. CDR1 and CDR2 (germline): SNHLY, FYNNEI. This CDR3 region has 18 residues. CDR3 in amino acids: CASSDMTRRESLLDEQFF. The CDR3, as DNA: TGTGCCAGCAGTGACATGACGCGGCGGGAGTCCCTTCTGGATGAGCAGTTCTTC.

V is TRBV28 and J is TRBJ2-7, with D maybe TRBD1 (5 bases). V dropped 6 bases and J dropped 0 bases, with 9 bases sitting between them. The germline gives CDR1 MDHEN, CDR2 SYDVKM. The CDR3 is made up of 13 amino acids. CDR3 amino acids: CASSPDSSYEQYF. The DNA for the CDR3 is TGTGCCAGCAGCCCCGACAGCTCCTACGAGCAGTACTTC. The whole variable domain, remainder taken from reference TRBV28 and TRBJ2-7, is DVKVTQSSRYLVKRTGEKVFLECVQDMDHENMFWYRQDPGLGLRLIYFSYDVKMKEKGDIPEGYSVSREKKERFSLILESASTNQTSMYLCASSPDSSYEQYFGPGTRLTVT.

V gene TRBV6-6 combines with J gene TRBJ2-3, with D perhaps TRBD2 (6 bases). Per the germline V gene, CDR1 is MNHNY and CDR2 is SVGAGI (reference sequence). The ends were cut back, 0 bases at V and 3 bases at J, with 13 bases in the middle. This CDR3 has 16 residues. The CDR3 loop reads CASSYSMGGGTDTQYF. CDR3 coding DNA: TGTGCCAGCAGTTACTCGATGGGGGGAGGAACAGATACGCAGTATTTT.

CDR3 loop: CASSLFGGPSSGANVLTF. The DNA of the CDR3 is TGTGCCAGCAGTTTATTCGGGGGGCCCAGCTCTGGGGCCAACGTCCTGACTTTC. The chain is built from TRBV27 and TRBJ2-6, with TRBD2 as a possible D gene (7 bases). This CDR3 has 18 residues. The V end lost 1 base, the J end lost 0 bases, and 13 bases lay between the germline ends. Germline V gene lookup returns CDR1 MNHEY and CDR2 SMNVEV (reference sequence).

The chain links TRBV27 to TRBJ2-1; D is uncertain. Trimming stripped 8 bases from V and 10 bases from J, with 12 bases between. CDR1 and CDR2 from the germline V gene are MNHEY and SMNVEV (reference sequence). The CDR3 loop spans 11 amino acids. The chain's CDR3 is CASRASREQFF. The CDR3, as DNA: TGTGCCAGCCGAGCCTCTCGGGAGCAGTTCTTC.

This clone was detected only once. This chain uses TRBV28 with TRBJ1-5, with 8 bases that match TRBD1. V was pared by 3 bases and J by 1 base, with 2 bases of the junction left unmatched. This CDR3 region has 15 residues. Germline-derived CDR1 and CDR2 are MDHEN and SYDVKM. The CDR3 bases are TGTGCCAGCAGTTTTAGACAGGGGAGCAATCAGCCCCAGCATTTT. This encodes CASSFRQGSNQPQHF.